This T cell receptor beta chain was identified during a study of T-cell reconstitution after alpha-beta-depleted transplantation in children. This clonotype has a handful of counts. Its antigen is not identified. A TCRbeta library incorporating unique molecular identifiers was prepared. TCRdb analysed the PCR reads with MiXCR anew, one entry per CDR3 protein. The table shows 700,000 to 950,000 distinct CDR3 sequences, with 16% occurring only once. V was shortened by 3 bases and J by 0 bases, with 9 bases between the two germline ends. Per germline, CDR1 KGHSH and CDR2 LQKENI. The CDR3 contains 15 residues. Broader study findings: T-cell numbers and diversity one year post-transplant derived largely from freshly generated T cells. As was reported, about two months after transplant, alpha-beta T cells came from several hundred expanded graft clones. TCRbeta diversity was high at day 60 in some patients (a result of surviving recipient T cells and thymic progenitors).

This clonotype was obtained from a male patient between 5 and 17 years old who had a stem cell transplant for acute lymphoblastic leukemia, so the T cells may come from the graft donor. The chain uses TRBV18 and TRBJ1-3; no clear D. Source: PBMCs, mostly from graft donor cells, taken 360 days after TCRalphabeta/CD19-depleted stem cell transplant. The CDR3 here is CASSPYTISGNTIYF. In nucleotides, the CDR3 is TGTGCCAGCTCACCTTACACGATCTCTGGAAACACCATATATTTT.